A single sample gave rise to the 15 T cell receptor beta chains below, sequenced in a study of cytomegalovirus exposure and HLA in healthy donors. PCR was performed using 60 Vbeta and 13 Jbeta primers. Data came from immunoSEQ multiplex PCR; TCRdb stores just in-frame clones and leaves some out. The sample has roughly 120,000 clones; approximately 80% are singletons. The sample consisted of PBMCs. The receptors were sampled from a human donor in good health.

J is TRBJ2-5 and V is TRBV7-9; possibly TRBD1 for D (6 bases). The length of the CDR3 is 16 residues. Germline lookup yields CDR1 SEHNR and CDR2 FQNEAQ (reference sequence). Trimming removed 3 bases at V and 6 bases at J, with 20 bases between. The CDR3 coding sequence is TGTGCCAGCAGCTTGAACCGATGGGGGCCCGGTCAGACCCAGTACTTC. This encodes CASSLNRWGPGQTQYF.

Here the CDR3 reads CASSASGYDSQIGTEAFF. The DNA for the CDR3 is TGTGCCAGCAGCGCCAGCGGGTACGACAGCCAAATAGGCACTGAAGCTTTCTTT. The chain carries TRBV21-1 and TRBJ1-1. TRBV21-1 is marked as a pseudogene. The CDR3 covers 18 residues.

The V call is TRBV2, the J call TRBJ1-1; the D is unclear. With 9 bases removed from V and 0 bases from J, the gap between germline ends came to 8 bases. The CDR3 is 12 residues long. Germline V CDR1 and CDR2: SNHLY, FYNNEI. CDR3 sequence: CASHNMNTEAFF. The CDR3 DNA reads as TGTGCCAGTCACAACATGAACACTGAAGCTTTCTTT.

Note on this clone: The junction departs from the called germline gene at one end, perhaps through a read error. The chain has TRBV7-7 and TRBJ2-3, with TRBD1 identical over 10 bases. The germline gives CDR1 SSHAT, CDR2 FNYEAQ (reference sequence). This CDR3 contains 18 residues. The CDR3 sequence: CASSLVSGTGVTTDTQYF. The CDR3 DNA sequence: TGTGCTAGCAGCTTAGTATCCGGGACAGGGGTCACCACAGATACGCAGTATTTT.

The chain carries TRBV19 and TRBJ1-5; 8 positions match TRBD1. V gave up 6 bases and J gave up 3 bases; unmatched junction bases: 10. The CDR3 runs to 16 residues. The V gene's germline CDR1 is LNHDA and CDR2 SQIVND (reference sequence). Written as DNA, the CDR3 is TGTGCCAGTAGACTCCGAGGACAGGGTACCAATCAGCCCCAGCATTTT. Translating gives CASRLRGQGTNQPQHF.

The chain has TRBV7-2 and TRBJ2-7, with 8 bases fitting TRBD2. Germline CDR1 and CDR2: SGHTA and FQGNSA. The ends lost 3 bases at V and 0 bases at J; junction bases unmatched: 1. The CDR3 consists of 14 residues. This CDR3 is CASSLGTSSYEQYF. CDR3 nucleotides: TGTGCCAGCAGCTTGGGGACTAGCTCCTACGAGCAGTACTTC.

The chain has TRBV10-3 and TRBJ2-3; D perhaps matches TRBD1 (6 bases). Trimming shortened V by 0 bases and J by 5 bases, and 15 bases separated the two germline ends. The V gene's germline CDR1 is ENHRY and CDR2 SYGVKD. This CDR3 is built from 16 residues. CDR3 residues: CAISESATGIIDTQYF. For the CDR3, the DNA is TGTGCCATCAGTGAGTCTGCCACAGGGATAATAGATACGCAGTATTTT.

This chain uses TRBV6-1 with TRBJ1-4; possibly TRBD1 for D (5 bases). Germline CDR1 is MNHNS and CDR2 is SASEGT. This CDR3 is built from 15 residues. The V and J ends lost 6 bases and 3 bases respectively, with 14 bases between them. The CDR3 here is CASSQGDSSNEKLFF. The CDR3 DNA sequence: TGTGCCAGCAGCCAAGGTGACAGTTCTAATGAAAAACTGTTTTTT.

The chain carries TRBV4-3 and TRBJ1-2; maybe TRBD1 (6 bases). V was pared by 3 bases and J by 2 bases, with 13 bases between. CDR1 is LGHNA, CDR2 YSLEER, per germline. The CDR3 is 15 residues long. CDR3 loop: CASSQGDRINYGYTF. In DNA, the CDR3 is TGCGCCAGCAGCCAGGGTGACAGGATAAACTATGGCTACACCTTC.

This clone was detected only a few times. The chain recombines TRBV7-9 with TRBJ1-2, with TRBD1 identical over 7 bases. The CDR3 contains 13 residues. The V segment lost 6 bases and the J segment 10 bases; nucleotides outside the gene matches: 11. Per germline, CDR1 SEHNR and CDR2 FQNEAQ (reference sequence). CDR3 sequence (DNA): TGTGCCAGCAGGTCCGGGACAGAAGTCCTCTACACCTTC. It encodes CASRSGTEVLYTF.

This clone was counted only a few times. A far larger clone is only one base removed, so a read error is likely. The CDR3 DNA is TGTTCCAGCAGCCAAGCGGGGGGTCCCACAGATACGCAGTATTTT. This sequence encodes CSSSQAGGPTDTQYF. The V gene is TRBV7-9, the J gene TRBJ2-3; 9 positions match TRBD2. The CDR3 length is 15 residues. Germline V CDR1 and CDR2: SEHNR, FQNEAQ (reference sequence). The full variable domain, completed using reference TRBV7-9 and TRBJ2-3, is DTGVSQNPRHKITKRGQNVTFRCDPISEHNRLYWYRQTLGQGPEFLTYFQNEAQLEKSRLLSDRFSAERPKGSFSTLEIQRTEQGDSAMYLCSSSQAGGPTDTQYFGPGTRLTVL.

This clone occurred once. The V gene is TRBV18, the J gene TRBJ1-4; 7 bases align to TRBD1. CDR1 and CDR2 from the germline V gene are KGHSH and LQKENI. The CDR3 is 15 residues long. V lost 8 bases and J lost 1; bases outside the gene matches: 7. CDR3 region: CASGPRQGTNEKLFF. Written as DNA, the CDR3 is TGTGCCAGCGGGCCGAGACAGGGAACTAATGAAAAACTGTTTTTT.

The genes are TRBV27 and TRBJ2-7; 8 positions match TRBD1. J was trimmed by 4 bases and V by 4 bases; bases with no gene match: 9. The CDR3 totals 15 residues. The V gene's germline CDR1 is MNHEY and CDR2 SMNVEV (reference sequence). CDR3 nucleotide sequence: TGTGCCAGCAGTTACTCCGGGACAGGTCCGTACGAGCAGTACTTC. It codes for CASSYSGTGPYEQYF.

The CDR3 sequence is CASSPSGGWVDQPQHF. The CDR3 bases are TGTGCCAGCAGCCCCTCAGGGGGCTGGGTAGATCAGCCCCAGCATTTT. V gene TRBV7-9 combines with J gene TRBJ1-5; 8 bases fit TRBD1. CDR3 size: 16 residues. Germline CDR1 and CDR2: SEHNR and FQNEAQ (reference sequence). With V trimmed by 5 bases and J by 5 bases, 11 bases remained unmatched.

This clone was counted only a few times. The chain recombines TRBV7-8 with TRBJ1-1; TRBD1 matches at 8 bases. This CDR3 has 14 amino acids. The germline V gene has CDR1 SGHVS and CDR2 FQNEAQ. With V trimmed by 4 bases and J by 11 bases, 12 bases remained unmatched. CDR3 residues: CASSSWPTGVDAFF. The CDR3 region has the DNA TGTGCCAGCAGCTCATGGCCGACAGGGGTTGACGCTTTCTTT.